These 21 T cell receptor beta chains came from one sample sequenced in a study of blood T cell repertoires in COVID-19. Assay: immunoSEQ multiplex PCR; the TCRdb copy retains only in-frame clones and omits some. The table includes about 120,000 clones, 85% to 90% detected once. What was sequenced was peripheral blood. The receptors were sampled from an elderly man with acute or convalescent COVID-19.

The chain is built from TRBV15 and TRBJ1-3; 8 nucleotides agree with TRBD1. This CDR3 is 17 amino acids long. Germline loops: CDR1 LNHNV, CDR2 YYDKDF (reference sequence). V gave up 3 bases and J gave up 0 bases; unmatched junction bases: 7. The CDR3 loop reads CATSRLQGALSGNTIYF. The CDR3 DNA reads TGTGCCACCAGCAGGCTTCAGGGGGCTCTCTCTGGAAACACCATATATTTT.

This clone has just one count. This chain joins TRBV6-4 and TRBJ1-5; perhaps TRBD1 as D (5 bases). Per germline, CDR1 MRHNA and CDR2 SNTAGT. V was clipped by 2 bases and J by 6 bases, with 8 bases between them. The CDR3 sequence is 13 residues long. In DNA, the CDR3 is TGTGCCAGCAGTGACGATAGGGGTCAGCCCCAGCATTTT. This translates into CASSDDRGQPQHF.

This clone came up a few times. V gene TRBV5-5 combines with J gene TRBJ1-2; 8 bases are shared with TRBD1. Germline CDR1 is SGHKS and CDR2 is YYEKEE (reference sequence). This CDR3 spans 13 amino acids. V was pared by 3 bases and J by 8 bases, with 6 bases of the junction left unmatched. CDR3 bases: TGTGCCAGCAGCTCGGGACAGGACGACGGCTACACCTTC. It specifies CASSSGQDDGYTF.

In the case of this clone: Other DNA variants within this sample encode the same CDR3. This chain connects TRBV19 to TRBJ1-5; D perhaps matches TRBD1 (5 bases). This CDR3 contains 12 residues. Germline V gene lookup returns CDR1 LNHDA and CDR2 SQIVND (reference sequence). V shed 5 bases and J shed 7 bases, with 9 bases lying between them. This chain's CDR3 is CASSSGDQPQHF. In DNA form, the CDR3 reads TGTGCCAGTAGTTCGGGGGACCAGCCCCAGCATTTT.

A single count supports this clone. V gene TRBV6-2 or TRBV6-3 combines with J gene TRBJ2-2, with 9 bases identical to TRBD1. Germline trimming cut 2 bases from V and 3 bases from J; bases unmatched to any gene: 7. CDR1 and CDR2 (germline): MNHEY, SVGEGT. This CDR3 comprises 17 residues. CDR3 protein: CASSYPTGQGDTGELFF. The DNA for the CDR3 is TGTGCCAGCAGTTACCCGACGGGACAGGGCGACACCGGGGAGCTGTTTTTT.

V and J are TRBV19 and TRBJ2-1; TRBD2 matches at 9 bases. Unmatched junction bases numbered 12, after V lost 5 bases and J lost 7 bases. This CDR3 is built from 16 residues. Germline CDR1 is LNHDA and CDR2 is SQIVND (reference sequence). The CDR3: CASSLGGRATGNEQFF. The CDR3 DNA follows: TGTGCCAGTAGTCTGGGCGGGAGGGCCACGGGAAATGAGCAGTTCTTC.

This clone was counted once. DNA for the CDR3: TGTGCCAGCAGCCGACAGGGGGCGCGGGGCTACACCTTC. It encodes CASSRQGARGYTF. The V and J genes are TRBV5-8 and TRBJ1-2; 10 nucleotides agree with TRBD1. The CDR3 spans 13 residues. V was pared by 4 bases and J by 8 bases, with 5 bases of the junction left unmatched. CDR1 and CDR2 from the germline V gene are SGHTS and YDEGEE.

The chain couples TRBV19 to TRBJ2-5; 10 bases are shared with TRBD2. Germline loops: CDR1 LNHDA, CDR2 SQIVND (reference sequence). The CDR3 consists of 17 residues. J gave up 4 bases and V 3 bases, and 11 bases lay outside the gene matches. CDR3 region: CASSMSAGGRSGETQYF. As DNA, the CDR3 is TGTGCCAGTAGTATGTCAGCGGGGGGGCGATCGGGAGAGACCCAGTACTTC.

The chain carries TRBV27 and TRBJ2-1; TRBD2 agrees at 7 bases. Germline CDR1 reads MNHEY; CDR2 reads SMNVEV (reference sequence). V gave up 2 bases and J gave up 4 bases; unmatched junction bases: 23. The CDR3 consists of 21 residues. The chain's CDR3 is CASSLLQAGPRGEGTYNEQFF. For the CDR3, the DNA is TGTGCCAGCAGTTTACTCCAAGCGGGCCCGAGAGGGGAGGGGACTTACAATGAGCAGTTCTTC.

The V call is TRBV3-1 (or the pseudogene TRBV3-2), the J call TRBJ2-3; 9 bases line up with TRBD2. With V trimmed by 5 bases and J by 2 bases, 2 bases remained unmatched. Germline loops: CDR1 LGHDT, CDR2 YNNKEL (reference sequence). The CDR3 length is 14 residues. The CDR3 DNA reads as TGTGCCAGCAGCTTAGCGGGGGTCACAGATACGCAGTATTTT. Encoded protein: CASSLAGVTDTQYF.

The chain uses TRBV9 and TRBJ2-1; 10 bases are a match to TRBD1. Per germline, CDR1 SGDLS and CDR2 YYNGEE. This CDR3 region has 14 residues. V was pared by 4 bases and J by 7 bases, with 5 bases of the junction left unmatched. The CDR3 here is CASSPGQGPNEQFF. The DNA of the CDR3 is TGTGCCAGCAGCCCGGGACAGGGGCCAAATGAGCAGTTCTTC.

This clone was recorded only once. V usage is TRBV20-1 and J usage is TRBJ2-6, with D unresolved. The germline gives CDR1 DFQATT, CDR2 SNEGSKA (reference sequence). The CDR3 sequence is 15 residues long. V lost 3 bases and J lost 0, with 9 bases in between. The CDR3 DNA follows: TGCAGTGCTAGTGAACAAGACTCTGGGGCCAACGTCCTGACTTTC. As protein: CSASEQDSGANVLTF.

The chain is built from TRBV27 and TRBJ1-6; D may be TRBD1 (5 bases). V was clipped by 7 bases and J by 7 bases, with 23 bases between them. The CDR3 sequence is 17 residues long. CDR1 is MNHEY, CDR2 SMNVEV, per germline (reference sequence). The CDR3 sequence: CASNPPPRGNGNSPLHF. The DNA for the CDR3 is TGTGCCAGCAACCCTCCCCCGCGGGGCAACGGGAATTCACCCCTCCACTTT.

This rearrangement joins TRBV5-4 to TRBJ2-2; 8 bases fit TRBD1. V shed 5 bases, J shed 2 bases, and the junction held 8 bases outside the gene matches. This CDR3 spans 16 amino acids. Germline CDR1 and CDR2: SGHNT and YYREEE (reference sequence). This CDR3 reads CASRPDRGSNTGELFF. The CDR3 nucleotides are TGTGCCAGCAGACCCGACAGGGGCAGTAACACCGGGGAGCTGTTTTTT.

The V gene is TRBV27, the J gene TRBJ1-5; 9 positions agree with TRBD1. The CDR3 runs 14 residues. CDR1 is MNHEY and CDR2 is SMNVEV in the germline V gene (reference sequence). The trim removed 5 bases at V and 7 bases at J, leaving 6 bases unmatched. The CDR3 DNA is TGTGCCAGCAGTCCACAGGGGGCATGGCAGCCCCAGCATTTT. Residues: CASSPQGAWQPQHF.

In the case of this clone: The sample holds other DNA sequences that translate to the same CDR3. The chain employs TRBV27 and TRBJ2-5; 9 bases map to TRBD1. Trimming removed 3 bases from V and 5 bases from J; junction bases left unmatched: 7. The CDR3 is 15 residues long. Germline CDR1 MNHEY, CDR2 SMNVEV (reference sequence). This CDR3 reads CASSLSGQGRETQYF. In DNA form, the CDR3 reads TGTGCCAGCAGTTTGTCCGGACAGGGGAGGGAGACCCAGTACTTC.

Only a few counts were recorded for this clone. The chain recombines TRBV6-5 with TRBJ1-1, with a weak D call TRBD1 (5 bases). Trimming removed 5 bases from V and 5 bases from J, with 18 bases in between. The CDR3 extends over 15 amino acids. In germline, CDR1 is MNHEY, CDR2 SVGAGI. The CDR3 region is CASSPEGLQGTEAFF. DNA of the CDR3: TGTGCCAGCAGTCCCGAGGGACTGCAAGGGACTGAAGCTTTCTTT.

Worth noting for this clone: The junction differs from germline at one of its ends, possibly a read error. This sequence joins TRBV28 and TRBJ1-4; 7 bases fit TRBD1. The CDR3 contains 14 residues. Looked up from germline, CDR1 is MDHEN and CDR2 is SYDVKM. This chain's CDR3 is CASNLIGGDEKLFF. In DNA, the CDR3 is TGTGCCAGCAATTTAATAGGGGGCGATGAAAAACTGTTTTTT.

This clone occurred once. The chain recombines TRBV2 with TRBJ2-2; D is possibly TRBD1 (5 bases). V gave up 7 bases and J gave up 5 bases, with 8 bases separating them. Germline V gives CDR1 SNHLY, CDR2 FYNNEI. The CDR3 spans 12 residues. The CDR3 DNA follows: TGTGCCAGCAATCCAGGGACCGGGGAGCTGTTTTTT. Translating gives CASNPGTGELFF.

The V call is TRBV4-3, the J call TRBJ1-4; D is possibly TRBD1 (6 bases). The CDR3 spans 14 residues. Trimming left V 0 bases short and J 6 bases short, with 8 bases between. Germline-derived CDR1 and CDR2 are LGHNA and YSLEER. The CDR3 DNA reads as TGCGCCAGCAGCCAAGACAGGGGAGATGAAAAACTGTTTTTT. Protein product: CASSQDRGDEKLFF.

V and J are TRBV11-3 and TRBJ2-2, with TRBD1 as a possible D gene (7 bases). CDR1 is SGHNT and CDR2 is YENEEA in the germline V gene. V shed 2 bases and J shed 0 bases, with 19 bases lying between them. The CDR3 contains 19 residues. CDR3 bases: TGTGCCAGCAGCTTAACTCCGGTGGAGGGGGCCCCGAACACCGGGGAGCTGTTTTTT. Residues: CASSLTPVEGAPNTGELFF.